The 22 T cell receptor beta chains below all came from one sample that was sequenced in a study of vaccination and CD4 T cells after COVID-19. Their antigens remain unidentified. Documented treatment: roughly ten-day PBMC culture with coronavirus spike peptide pools or control peptides (ViraFEST assay). The study sequenced cultured CD4+ T cell DNA using the Oncomine TCR Beta short-read assay. TCRdb redid the calling of the PCR reads with MiXCR, one entry per CDR3 protein. Of about 21,000 distinct CDR3 sequences listed, over 35% are singletons. This sample comprised CD4+ T cells from blood, cultured in vitro, obtained before SARS-CoV-2 vaccination. These TCRs come from a human donor who received a COVID-19 vaccine.

This chain connects TRBV5-1 to TRBJ2-2, with TRBD2 identical over 7 bases. Trimming cost V 0 bases and J 6 bases; bases outside gene matches: 11. CDR1 is SGHRS, CDR2 YFSETQ, per germline. The CDR3 length is 17 residues. Here the CDR3 reads CASSLGPGGSKSGELFF. The DNA of the CDR3 is TGCGCCAGCAGCTTGGGACCCGGGGGGTCTAAGTCCGGGGAGCTGTTTTTT. Supplemented by reference TRBV5-1 and TRBJ2-2, the full variable domain reads KAGVTQTPRYLIKTRGQQVTLSCSPISGHRSVSWYQQTPGQGLQFLFEYFSETQRNKGNFPGRFSGRQFSNSRSEMNVSTLELGDSALYLCASSLGPGGSKSGELFFGEGSRLTVL.

This rearrangement joins TRBV20-1 to TRBJ2-1, with 8 bases identical to TRBD2. J gave up 7 bases and V 8 bases, and 10 bases lay outside the gene matches. The CDR3 runs 13 residues. The germline CDR1 and CDR2 sequences are DFQATT and SNEGSKA (reference sequence). CDR3 DNA sequence: TGCAGTACCCCGGGACTAGTAGGTAATGAGCAGTTCTTC. It yields the protein CSTPGLVGNEQFF.

The chain has TRBV7-2 and TRBJ1-2; D is unresolved. This CDR3 is built from 16 residues. V was shortened by 5 bases and J by 4 bases, with 20 bases between the two germline ends. Looked up from germline, CDR1 is SGHTA and CDR2 is FQGNSA. This chain's CDR3 is CASSPSLERGAYGYTF. Written as DNA, the CDR3 is TGTGCCAGCAGCCCCTCGTTGGAGCGGGGAGCCTATGGCTACACCTTC.

This clonotype was seen a handful of times. V usage is TRBV6-1 and J usage is TRBJ1-3, with 7 positions matching TRBD1. The CDR3 is 16 residues long. Germline V lookup: CDR1 MNHNS, CDR2 SASEGT. The J segment lost 3 bases and the V segment lost 7 bases, leaving 12 bases of the junction unmatched. The CDR3 coding sequence is TGTGCCAGCAAGGGATTGACAGGGAAGAATGGAAACACCATATATTTT. The encoded protein is CASKGLTGKNGNTIYF.

V and J are TRBV10-3 and TRBJ1-6; possibly TRBD1 for D (5 bases). CDR1 is ENHRY, CDR2 SYGVKD, per germline. The CDR3 spans 13 residues. Trimming stripped 6 bases from V and 8 bases from J, with 11 bases between. The CDR3 reads CAIRTGLDSPLHF. The CDR3 bases are TGTGCCATCAGGACGGGACTGGATTCACCCCTCCACTTT.

J is TRBJ2-2 and V is TRBV19; 9 bases line up with TRBD1. This CDR3 spans 16 amino acids. Germline trimming cut 6 bases from V and 7 bases from J; bases unmatched to any gene: 12. Germline values: CDR1 LNHDA, CDR2 SQIVND (reference sequence). The CDR3 here is CASSRPLTGGNGELFF. The CDR3 DNA is TGTGCCAGTAGCCGGCCGCTCACAGGGGGCAACGGGGAGCTGTTTTTT.

This chain uses TRBV5-1 with TRBJ1-2; D might be TRBD1 (6 bases). Germline assignment: CDR1 SGHRS and CDR2 YFSETQ. V lost 0 bases and J lost 5, with 17 bases in between. This CDR3 contains 16 residues. In DNA, the CDR3 is TGCGCCAGCAGCTTGGTTTCGGGGGCAGGAGGATATGGCTACACCTTC. The encoded protein is CASSLVSGAGGYGYTF.

The V call is TRBV7-9, the J call TRBJ2-1; 8 nucleotides line up with TRBD2. With V trimmed by 6 bases and J by 1 base, 8 bases remained unmatched. CDR1 SEHNR and CDR2 FQNEAQ come from the germline V gene (reference sequence). CDR3 size: 16 residues. The CDR3 reads CASSRSGGDSYNEQFF. In DNA, the CDR3 is TGTGCCAGCAGTCGCAGCGGGGGCGATTCCTACAATGAGCAGTTCTTC. The whole variable domain, filled in from reference TRBV7-9 and TRBJ2-1, reads DTGVSQNPRHKITKRGQNVTFRCDPISEHNRLYWYRQTLGQGPEFLTYFQNEAQLEKSRLLSDRFSAERPKGSFSTLEIQRTEQGDSAMYLCASSRSGGDSYNEQFFGPGTRLTVL.

In this sample, this clonotype turned up a few times. V gene TRBV30 combines with J gene TRBJ2-5; 12 bases match TRBD2. Germline V gene lookup returns CDR1 GTSNPN and CDR2 SVGIG (reference sequence). Trimming removed 0 bases from V and 1 base from J; junction bases left unmatched: 18. The CDR3 runs to 21 residues. CDR3 sequence reads: CAWSVRKIILAGGRLQETQYF. The CDR3 region has the DNA TGTGCCTGGAGTGTACGTAAAATTATACTAGCGGGGGGCCGACTCCAAGAGACCCAGTACTTC. The complete variable domain, with remaining parts taken from reference TRBV30 and TRBJ2-5, reads SQTIHQWPATLVQPVGSPLSLECTVEGTSNPNLYWYRQAAGRGLQLLFYSVGIGQISSEVPQNLSASRPQDRQFILSSKKLLLSDSGFYLCAWSVRKIILAGGRLQETQYFGPGTRLLVL.

The rearrangement joins TRBV15 to TRBJ2-7, with TRBD2 matching 8 bases. The germline CDR1 and CDR2 sequences are LNHNV and YYDKDF (reference sequence). J gave up 9 bases and V 9 bases, and 25 bases lay outside the gene matches. The CDR3 spans 17 residues. CDR3 region: CATHHWRGAIDPTGQYF. CDR3 bases: TGTGCCACACACCACTGGCGGGGGGCCATTGACCCTACGGGGCAGTACTTC. Combining the CDR3 with reference TRBV15 and TRBJ2-7 gives the whole variable domain DAMVIQNPRYQVTQFGKPVTLSCSQTLNHNVMYWYQQKSSQAPKLLFHYYDKDFNNEADTPDNFQSRRPNTSFCFLDIRSPGLGDTAMYLCATHHWRGAIDPTGQYFGPGTRLTVT.

CDR3 sequence reads: CASNRPGTSTDTQYF. DNA for the CDR3: TGTGCCAGTAATCGGCCCGGGACGTCCACAGATACGCAGTATTTT. The rearrangement links TRBV19 to TRBJ2-3; D may match TRBD1 or TRBD2 (5 bases each). CDR3 length equals 15 residues. Germline CDR1 reads LNHDA; CDR2 reads SQIVND (reference sequence). V was clipped by 7 bases and J by 2 bases, with 16 bases between them.

This clonotype occurred a few times. The V gene is TRBV7-6, the J gene TRBJ2-5; D possibly corresponds to TRBD2 (5 bases). The CDR3 consists of 11 residues. The germline gives CDR1 SGHVS, CDR2 FNYEAQ. The V and J ends lost 5 bases and 7 bases respectively, with 8 bases between them. Written as DNA, the CDR3 is TGTGCCAGCAGCCCCCGGGGGACCCAGTACTTC. It encodes CASSPRGTQYF.

The chain uses TRBV7-8 and TRBJ2-7, with no clear D. Germline V gene sequence: CDR1 SGHVS, CDR2 FQNEAQ. The ends were cut back, 7 bases at V and 6 bases at J, with 19 bases in the middle. This CDR3 is built from 14 residues. CDR3 sequence reads: CASTPPGKYPEQYF. The DNA for the CDR3 is TGTGCCAGCACCCCGCCGGGCAAGTACCCCGAGCAGTACTTC.

This sequence joins TRBV27 and TRBJ1-1; the D is unclear. Per germline, CDR1 MNHEY and CDR2 SMNVEV (reference sequence). CDR3 length: 14 residues. Trimming stripped 2 bases from V and 0 bases from J, with 7 bases between. The CDR3 protein is CASSLNGLNTEAFF. In nucleotides, the CDR3 is TGTGCCAGCAGTTTAAACGGTTTGAACACTGAAGCTTTCTTT.

This clonotype was observed a handful of times. The CDR3 DNA follows: TGTGCCAGCAGGGAAACAGGGAATAATGAAAAACTGTTTTTT. Protein product: CASRETGNNEKLFF. The genes are TRBV2 and TRBJ1-4; TRBD1 might be the D (6 bases). Germline CDR1 is SNHLY and CDR2 is FYNNEI. Trimming shortened V by 6 bases and J by 4 bases, and 12 bases separated the two germline ends. The CDR3 runs 14 residues.

This clonotype came up a few times. The chain uses TRBV30 and TRBJ1-1; D gene unclear. Germline assignment: CDR1 GTSNPN and CDR2 SVGIG (reference sequence). Trimming removed 5 bases from V and 5 bases from J, with 9 bases in between. The CDR3 is 11 amino acids. CDR3 in amino acids: CAWLGGTEAFF. The DNA of the CDR3 is TGTGCCTGGTTAGGAGGGACTGAAGCTTTCTTT.

This clonotype was recorded a few times. The CDR3 region has the DNA TGTGCCACCAGTGATTCAGCGGGGGGGCATCTCGATGAGCAGTTCTTC. Protein product: CATSDSAGGHLDEQFF. The gene calls are TRBV24-1 and TRBJ2-1; 10 nucleotides match TRBD2. J was trimmed by 8 bases and V by 2 bases; bases with no gene match: 8. CDR3 length: 16 residues. CDR1 KGHDR and CDR2 SFDVKD come from the germline V gene.

CDR3: CASSQGRLRAVTSEAFF. CDR3 in DNA: TGCGCCAGCAGCCAAGGGCGCTTGAGGGCAGTCACTTCTGAAGCTTTCTTT. V is TRBV4-1 and J is TRBJ1-1, with D unresolved. With 1 base removed from V and 6 bases from J, the gap between germline ends came to 21 bases. The CDR3 consists of 17 residues. CDR1 and CDR2 (germline): MGHRA, YSYEKL.

The chain links TRBV30 to TRBJ2-1; 12 nucleotides match TRBD2. The CDR3 has 16 residues. Germline CDR1 GTSNPN, CDR2 SVGIG (reference sequence). V lost 3 bases to trimming and J lost 0 bases; unmatched junction nucleotides: 3. The CDR3 protein is CAWSPTSGSSYNEQFF. The CDR3 coding sequence is TGTGCCTGGAGCCCGACTAGCGGGAGCTCCTACAATGAGCAGTTCTTC.

This chain's CDR3 is CASSHHRQGQHHDEKLFF. DNA of the CDR3: TGTGCCAGCAGCCATCATCGCCAGGGCCAGCACCATGATGAAAAACTGTTTTTT. V and J are TRBV6-1 and TRBJ1-4; tentatively, D is TRBD1 (5 bases). The germline V and J ends were trimmed by 6 bases and 6 bases, with 26 bases remaining between them. This CDR3 comprises 18 residues. Germline CDR1 MNHNS, CDR2 SASEGT.

This clonotype has a handful of counts. This chain connects TRBV28 to TRBJ1-2; 8 positions agree with TRBD1. The CDR3 has 15 residues. Germline loops: CDR1 MDHEN, CDR2 SYDVKM. J lost 2 bases, V lost 4 bases, and 6 bases had no gene match. CDR3 amino acids: CASSSPRTGNYGYTF. CDR3 in DNA: TGTGCCAGCAGTTCCCCCCGGACAGGGAACTATGGCTACACCTTC.

There are a few counts of this clonotype. The genes are TRBV5-6 and TRBJ1-2; D remains ambiguous. Germline V gene lookup returns CDR1 SGHDT and CDR2 YYEEEE. V was pared by 0 bases and J by 2 bases, with 8 bases between. This CDR3 spans 14 amino acids. CDR3 nucleotides: TGTGCCAGCAGCTTGGACAATCTCAACTATGGCTACACCTTC. The encoded protein is CASSLDNLNYGYTF.